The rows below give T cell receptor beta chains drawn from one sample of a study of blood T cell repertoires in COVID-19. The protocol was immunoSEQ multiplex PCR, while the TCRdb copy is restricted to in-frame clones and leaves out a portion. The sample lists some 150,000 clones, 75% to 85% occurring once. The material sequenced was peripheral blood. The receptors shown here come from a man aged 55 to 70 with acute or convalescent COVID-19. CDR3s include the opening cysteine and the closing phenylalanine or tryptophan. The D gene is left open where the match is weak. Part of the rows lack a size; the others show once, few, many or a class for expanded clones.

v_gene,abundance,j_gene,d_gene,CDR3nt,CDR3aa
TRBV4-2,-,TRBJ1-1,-,TGTGCCAGCAGCCAAGACGGGGGGGAAGCTTTCTTT,CASSQDGGEAFF
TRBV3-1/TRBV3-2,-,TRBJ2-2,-,TGTGCCAGCAGCCAAGGTCCCGCCGGGGAGCTGTTTTTT,CASSQGPAGELFF
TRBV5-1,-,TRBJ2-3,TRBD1,TGCGCCAGCAGCATCGGGACAGGGGCAAACACAGATACGCAGTATTTT,CASSIGTGANTDTQYF
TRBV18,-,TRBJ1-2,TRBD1,TGTGCCAGCTCACGACAGCCGGGACAGGGGGCTGGCTACACCTTC,CASSRQPGQGAGYTF
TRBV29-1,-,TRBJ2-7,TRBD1,TGCAGCGGGCGGACAGGGGGGATGAACGAGCAGTACTTC,CSGRTGGMNEQYF
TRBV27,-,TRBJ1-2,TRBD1,TGTGCCAGCACTAGAGGGACAGGGGTGGATGGCTACACCTTC,CASTRGTGVDGYTF
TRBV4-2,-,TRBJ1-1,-,TGTGCCAGCAGCCAAGGACAGATAGAAATGAACACTGAAGCTTTCTTT,CASSQGQIEMNTEAFF
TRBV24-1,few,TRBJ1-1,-,TGTGCCACGCTCGGGAAGTTGGGTACTGAAGCTTTCTTT,CATLGKLGTEAFF
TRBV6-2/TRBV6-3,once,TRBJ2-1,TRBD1,TGTGCCAGCAGTTACCCCCTGGGTAGGGGGCTGACCATCAGGGAGCAGTTCTTC,CASSYPLGRGLTIREQFF
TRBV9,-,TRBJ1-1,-,TGTGCCAGCAGTACAGGGACCAACACTGAAGCTTTCTTT,CASSTGTNTEAFF
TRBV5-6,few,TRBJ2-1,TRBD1,TGTGCCAGCAGCTTGCCCGGACAGGGGGGTGATGAGCAGTTCTTC,CASSLPGQGGDEQFF
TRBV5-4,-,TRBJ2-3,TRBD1,TGTGCCAGCAGCTTGGGGCAGGGGGTCTTCGATACGCAGTATTTT,CASSLGQGVFDTQYF
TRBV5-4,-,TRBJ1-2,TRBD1,TGTGCCAGCAGCTTGGGACAGGGGGCGGACTATGGCTACACCTTC,CASSLGQGADYGYTF
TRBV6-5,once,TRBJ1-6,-,TGTGCCAGCAGGCCCGACAGTTTAAATTCACCCCTCCACTTT,CASRPDSLNSPLHF
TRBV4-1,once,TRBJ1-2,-,TGCGCCAGCAGCCAAGACAGGCAAACCTATGGCTACACCTTC,CASSQDRQTYGYTF
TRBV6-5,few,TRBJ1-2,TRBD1,TGTGCCAGCAGTTACGTACGGACAGGGGGCGGGTATGGCTACACCTTC,CASSYVRTGGGYGYTF
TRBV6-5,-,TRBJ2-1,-,TGTGCCAGCATGAAGACAGGCAGCTACAATGAGCAGTTCTTC,CASMKTGSYNEQFF
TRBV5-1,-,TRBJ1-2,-,TGCGCCAGCAGCGGACAAGGGGGACCCAACTATGGCTACACCTTC,CASSGQGGPNYGYTF
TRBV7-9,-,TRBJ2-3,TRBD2,TGTGCCAGCAGCCCCGGCGGGAGCGACGTAGGGCAGTATTTT,CASSPGGSDVGQYF
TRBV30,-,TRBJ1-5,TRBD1,TGTGCCTGGAAAGACAGGGGTATGGGAAGCAATCAGCCCCAGCATTTT,CAWKDRGMGSNQPQHF
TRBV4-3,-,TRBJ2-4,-,TGCGCCAGCAGCCAATACAGGGAGGGGAACATTCAGTACTTC,CASSQYREGNIQYF
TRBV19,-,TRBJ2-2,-,TGTGCCAGCAGACCTACAGTGGCCGTTAACACCGGGGAGCTGTTTTTT,CASRPTVAVNTGELFF
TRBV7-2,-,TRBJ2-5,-,TGTGCCAGCAGAGCTAGGCAACCACAAGAGACCCAGTACTTC,CASRARQPQETQYF
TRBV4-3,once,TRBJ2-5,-,TGCGCCAGCAGCCAAGGTACGGGAGTCTCCCCCCAAGAGACCCAGTACTTC,CASSQGTGVSPQETQYF
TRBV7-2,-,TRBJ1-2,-,TGTGCCAGCAGCTTTGTTCATCAGGGGGGCTACACCTTC,CASSFVHQGGYTF
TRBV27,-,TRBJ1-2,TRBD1,TGTGCCAGCAGTCTTGGACAGGACATTAACTATGGCTACACCTTC,CASSLGQDINYGYTF
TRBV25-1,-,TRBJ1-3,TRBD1,TGTGCCAGCAGTGGGACAGGACCTGGAAACACCATATATTTT,CASSGTGPGNTIYF
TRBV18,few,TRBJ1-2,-,TGTGCCAGCTCACCAGGCGGTCGGGGCTATGGCTACACCTTC,CASSPGGRGYGYTF
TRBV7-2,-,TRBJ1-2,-,TGTGCCAGCAGCTTAATCTCCGGGACACCAAACTATGGCTACACCTTC,CASSLISGTPNYGYTF
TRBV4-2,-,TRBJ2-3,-,TGTGCCAGCAGCCAACGACAGCACACAGATACGCAGTATTTT,CASSQRQHTDTQYF
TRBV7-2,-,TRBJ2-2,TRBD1,TGTGCCAGCAGCTTAAGGACAGGGGGCACCGGGGAGCTGTTTTTT,CASSLRTGGTGELFF
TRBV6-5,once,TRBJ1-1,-,TGTGCCAGCACCCGGGGCACTGAAGCTTTCTTT,CASTRGTEAFF
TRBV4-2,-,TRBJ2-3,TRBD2,TGTGCCAGCAGCCAAGATCTGTCTAGCGGGGGTTTTTGGCAGTATTTT,CASSQDLSSGGFWQYF
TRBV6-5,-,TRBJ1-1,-,TGTGCCAGCAGGGTGGGTAGGATCGGATCGGGGGCTTTCTTT,CASRVGRIGSGAFF
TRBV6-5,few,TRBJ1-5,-,TGTGCCAGCAGGGGGGGTCCCAATCAGCCCCAGCATTTT,CASRGGPNQPQHF
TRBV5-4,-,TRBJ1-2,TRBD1,TGTGCCAGCAGCCCAGACAGGGGAAGAGGCTACACCTTC,CASSPDRGRGYTF
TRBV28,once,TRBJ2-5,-,TGTGCCAGCAGCTCCTTTGGGGCCTCCCAAGAGACCCAGTACTTC,CASSSFGASQETQYF
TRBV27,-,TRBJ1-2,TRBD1,TGTGCCAGCAGTTCAACAGGGGCCTATGGCTACACCTTC,CASSSTGAYGYTF
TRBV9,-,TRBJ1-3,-,TGTGCCAGCAGCGTAGAATGGAGGGGATTGACGGGAAACACCATATATTTT,CASSVEWRGLTGNTIYF
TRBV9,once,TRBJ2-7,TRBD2,TGTGCCAGCAGCCCCCGACGGGGAGGGACGTACGAGCAGTACTTC,CASSPRRGGTYEQYF
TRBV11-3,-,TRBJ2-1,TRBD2,TGTGCCAGCAGCTCCCAGGGACTAGCGGCTAATGAGCAGTTCTTC,CASSSQGLAANEQFF
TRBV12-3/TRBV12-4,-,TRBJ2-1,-,TGTGCCAGCACTCCAAGCATCTATGAGCAGTTCTTC,CASTPSIYEQFF
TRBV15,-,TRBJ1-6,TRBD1,TGTGCCACCAGCAGAGATCGGGCGATGACAGGGGGCAGGTCACCCCTCCACTTT,CATSRDRAMTGGRSPLHF
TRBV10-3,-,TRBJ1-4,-,TGTGCCATCAGTGAGCGTGGGGGCCGCCCGGGGGAAAAACTGTTTTTT,CAISERGGRPGEKLFF
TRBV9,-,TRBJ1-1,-,TGTGCCAGCAGCGTAGGAGGACAGAACACTGAAGCTTTCTTT,CASSVGGQNTEAFF
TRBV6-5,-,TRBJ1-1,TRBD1,TGTGCCAGCAGTTACGGGACAGCGAACACTGAAGCTTTCTTT,CASSYGTANTEAFF
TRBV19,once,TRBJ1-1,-,TGTGCCAGTAGTATAATAATAGGGGTTTACACTGAAGCTTTCTTT,CASSIIIGVYTEAFF
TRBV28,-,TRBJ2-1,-,TGTGCCAGCAGTCCCCAAAGGGGCACCTACAATGAGCAGTTCTTC,CASSPQRGTYNEQFF
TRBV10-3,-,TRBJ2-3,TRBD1,TGTGCCACCCACGGGGACAGACGACCTTCGGATACGCAGTATTTT,CATHGDRRPSDTQYF
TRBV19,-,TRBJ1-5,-,TGTGCCAGTAGTACAGGACTTAGCAATCAGCCCCAGCATTTT,CASSTGLSNQPQHF
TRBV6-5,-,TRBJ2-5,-,TGTGCCAGCTCTCTCGACATTAGAGAGACCCAGTACTTC,CASSLDIRETQYF
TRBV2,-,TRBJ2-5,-,TGTGCCAGCAGTCTAGAGCTAGCGAAAGGGCAAGAGACCCAGTACTTC,CASSLELAKGQETQYF
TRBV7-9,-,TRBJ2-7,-,TGTGCCAGCAGCTTAGCGGCAGGTCCTTCCTACGAGCAGTACTTC,CASSLAAGPSYEQYF
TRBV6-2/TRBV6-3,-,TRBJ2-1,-,TGTGCCAGCAGTTACAGAGGAGATGGTGAGCAGTTCTTC,CASSYRGDGEQFF
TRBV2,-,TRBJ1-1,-,TGTGCCAGCAATTACAGGCGATTGAACACTGAAGCTTTCTTT,CASNYRRLNTEAFF